A selection of T cell receptor beta chains follows, all from one sample in a study of identical twins. TCRdb re-analysed the 5' RACE reads in MiXCR, keeping a single row per CDR3 protein. The profile covers just under 650,000 distinct CDR3 sequences, with under 8.5% appearing a single time and 1.6% taken by the ten largest. A further study also used this sample, focusing on yellow fever vaccine responses in identical twins.

The sequenced sample was PBMCs. The receptors shown here come from a woman aged 18-29 years in good health. Each CDR3 is given with its conserved first and last residue. A D gene is named only where the DNA matches it firmly. For some rows the clone size is stated as once, few or many, or as a class when expanded; others skip it.

V	size	J	D	DNA	CDR3
TRBV20-1	-	TRBJ2-5	-	TGCAGTGCTAGTAGCCCAAATGTGGGCGGACAAGAGACCCAGTACTTC	CSASSPNVGGQETQYF
TRBV10-3	many	TRBJ2-5	-	TGTGCCATCAGCGAAAACTACGGAGAGACCCAGTACTTC	CAISENYGETQYF
TRBV20-1	many	TRBJ2-7	TRBD2	TGCAGTGCTAGAGATAGTGGGACTAGTAATTCCTACGAGCAGTACTTC	CSARDSGTSNSYEQYF
TRBV6-6	many	TRBJ1-2	-	TGTGCCAGCAGTTTATCCAGCGTCTATGGCTACACCTTC	CASSLSSVYGYTF
TRBV28	few	TRBJ1-5	-	TGTGCCAGTCTCGGGGGCGCGGGACAGCCCCAGCATTTT	CASLGGAGQPQHF
TRBV2	many	TRBJ2-4	-	TGTGCCAGCAGTGAATGGGGGAGGCCTGAGGACATTCAGTACTTC	CASSEWGRPEDIQYF
TRBV28	few	TRBJ2-2	-	TGTGCCAGCAGCAGACACAACACCGGGGAGCTGTTTTTT	CASSRHNTGELFF
TRBV19	-	TRBJ2-1	-	TGTGCCAGTAGGCCCCGGGACACCCGCTACAATGAGCAGTTCTTC	CASRPRDTRYNEQFF
TRBV3-1	-	TRBJ2-3	-	TGTGCCAGCAGCCATGCGGCTAGCACAGATACGCAGTATTTT	CASSHAASTDTQYF
TRBV3-1	many	TRBJ2-4	-	TGTGCCAGCAGCTACGCGGTCTCAGCCAAAAACATTCAGTACTTC	CASSYAVSAKNIQYF
TRBV6-1	many	TRBJ1-4	TRBD1	TGTGCCAGCAGCTCGAAGGGGGCAGGGGAAGAAAAACTGTTTTTT	CASSSKGAGEEKLFF
TRBV5-1	many	TRBJ1-1	TRBD1	TGCGCCAGCACCACGGGGGGACAGATAATGAACACTGAAGCTTTCTTT	CASTTGGQIMNTEAFF
TRBV4-1	many	TRBJ2-5	-	TGCGCCAGCAGCCAACCACATGGGGGCGGACAAGAGACCCAGTACTTC	CASSQPHGGGQETQYF
TRBV7-8	-	TRBJ2-5	TRBD2	TGTGCCAGCAGCTCAACAGGTCTAGCGGGGGGGCAAGAGACCCAGTACTTC	CASSSTGLAGGQETQYF
TRBV4-1	many	TRBJ1-5	-	TGCGCCAGCAGCCAAGGTCTGGGCCCCCAGCCCCAGCATTTT	CASSQGLGPQPQHF
TRBV5-1	-	TRBJ2-3	TRBD2	TGCGCCAGCAGCTTGTGGGCCCGGCTAGCGGTTAGCACAGATACGCAGTATTTT	CASSLWARLAVSTDTQYF
TRBV12-3/TRBV12-4	-	TRBJ1-6	-	TGTGCCAGCAGCCTGGACAGCAATTTACCCCTCCACTTT	CASSLDSNLPLHF
TRBV5-1	-	TRBJ2-7	-	TGCGCCAGCACTTTTGGGGGCGCGGGTAACGAGCAGTACTTC	CASTFGGAGNEQYF
TRBV28	many	TRBJ2-7	-	TGTGCCAGCAGTTTAGTGGGGACCGCGTACGAGCAGTACTTC	CASSLVGTAYEQYF
TRBV3-1	few	TRBJ2-1	-	TGTGCCAGCAGCCAAGATGGGCTAGCCGTTACCTACAATGAGCAGTTCTTC	CASSQDGLAVTYNEQFF
TRBV18	few	TRBJ2-1	-	TGTGCCAGCTCACCACTCCGGACCCTCCCATCCTACAATGAGCAGTTCTTC	CASSPLRTLPSYNEQFF
TRBV24-1	few	TRBJ2-1	-	TGTGCCACCAGTGATCCCTGGGAGACCTATGAGCAGTTCTTC	CATSDPWETYEQFF
TRBV2	few	TRBJ2-1	TRBD2	TGTGCCCGGCAAGCGGGGGCCCTCTACAATGAGCAGTTCTTC	CARQAGALYNEQFF
TRBV2	-	TRBJ2-2	-	TGTGCCAGCACGCCGGAAGATAGGGTCACCGGGGAGCTGTTTTTT	CASTPEDRVTGELFF
TRBV10-3	-	TRBJ2-5	TRBD2	TGTGCCACCGATAGCGGGACGCGATCAGAGACCCAGTACTTC	CATDSGTRSETQYF
TRBV12-3/TRBV12-4	-	TRBJ1-6	TRBD1	TGTGCCAGCAGTCAGATCCCGGGACAGGGGATTCATTCACCCCTCCACTTT	CASSQIPGQGIHSPLHF
TRBV10-2	few	TRBJ1-2	-	TGCGCCAGCAGTGATTTCCCCTTACAGGGCTACACCTTC	CASSDFPLQGYTF
TRBV29-1	few	TRBJ2-1	TRBD1	TGCAGCGTCGTGGGACAGTTTATGTCTGAGCAGTTCTTC	CSVVGQFMSEQFF
TRBV29-1	-	TRBJ2-1	TRBD1	TGCAGCGTTGTACAGGGGTTCTCCTACAATGAGCAGTTCTTC	CSVVQGFSYNEQFF
TRBV28	many	TRBJ2-1	-	TGTGCCAGCACCTATGGGACGAGCCCCTACAATGAGCAGTTCTTC	CASTYGTSPYNEQFF
TRBV6-5	-	TRBJ2-1	-	TGTGCCAGCAGTACCGGGACCATACCCCCGTTCTTC	CASSTGTIPPFF
TRBV7-9	few	TRBJ1-4	-	TGTGCCAGCAGCTCCCCTTTTTTTGCAACTAATGAAAAACTGTTTTTT	CASSSPFFATNEKLFF
TRBV6-5	-	TRBJ2-3	-	TGTGCCAGCAGATACGTGGCGGGGGCTTCCACAGATACGCAGTATTTT	CASRYVAGASTDTQYF
TRBV3-1	-	TRBJ2-3	TRBD2	TGTGCCAGCAGCCAAACACTAGCGGGGCACACAGATACGCAGTATTTT	CASSQTLAGHTDTQYF
TRBV5-6	few	TRBJ1-3	-	TGTGCCAGCAGCCAATACGACGGAAACACCATATATTTT	CASSQYDGNTIYF
TRBV11-1	many	TRBJ1-2	TRBD1	TGTGCCAGCAGCTTAGCGCCCCCGGGACAGAAATCAAACTATGGCTACACCTTC	CASSLAPPGQKSNYGYTF
TRBV7-2	-	TRBJ2-1	-	TGTGCCAGCAGCTTAGGTGGCAACCCCAATGAGCAGTTCTTC	CASSLGGNPNEQFF
TRBV25-1	-	TRBJ2-3	TRBD2	TGTGCCAGCAGTGAATTTGCTAGCGGGAGAGGATACCGCACAGATACGCAGTATTTT	CASSEFASGRGYRTDTQYF
TRBV6-1	-	TRBJ2-1	-	TGTGCCAGCAGTACGTACAGGGATGGGAATGAGCAGTTCTTC	CASSTYRDGNEQFF
TRBV14	-	TRBJ2-7	-	TGTGCCAGCAGCCTCGGCTGGTGGACCTACGAGCAGTACTTC	CASSLGWWTYEQYF
TRBV2	many	TRBJ2-1	-	TGTGGCAGCAGTGATGAGAGGTCCTACAATGAGCAGTTCTTC	CGSSDERSYNEQFF